A selection of T cell receptor beta chains follows, all from one sample in a study of OX40 agonist ivuxolimab in advanced cancers. The method was immunoSEQ multiplex PCR; TCRdb's version includes in-frame clones alone and lacks a portion of them. This table holds more than 60,000 clones, roughly 80% found once. The source was CD4+ or CD8+ T cells sorted from blood, collected in a trial of the OX40 agonist ivuxolimab. These receptors all come from an adult with an advanced solid tumor such as melanoma, head and neck, liver or kidney cancer. Both conserved end residues are part of each CDR3. A D gene is named only where the DNA matches it firmly. The listing skips clone size in some rows; elsewhere it reads once, few, many or a size class.

- TRBJ2-7 - TRBV9 TGTGCCAGCAGCGTAGGACTCAGGAACGAGCAGTACTTC CASSVGLRNEQYF
- TRBJ2-6 TRBD1 TRBV4-1 TGCGCCAGCAGCCAAGCAGGGACAGGGGCTTCTGGGGCCAACGTCCTGACTTTC CASSQAGTGASGANVLTF
- TRBJ2-3 - TRBV11-2 TGTGCCAGCAGGAGCAGGCTGGCCGCGGATACGCAGTATTTT CASRSRLAADTQYF
- TRBJ2-7 - TRBV11-2 TGTGCCAGCAGCTTAAGCCCGGGAGCCAACGAGCAGTACTTC CASSLSPGANEQYF
- TRBJ1-5 - TRBV7-2 TGTGCCAGCAGCTTTCTCGGGGGCAATCAGCCCCAGCATTTT CASSFLGGNQPQHF
- TRBJ2-7 - TRBV5-1 TGCGCCAGTAGCGGACAGTCCTACGAGCAGTACTTC CASSGQSYEQYF
- TRBJ2-5 - TRBV28 TGTGCCAGCAGTCACTCCGCGGGGGCCCAAGAGACCCAGTACTTC CASSHSAGAQETQYF
- TRBJ1-2 - TRBV6-7 TGTGCAGGGGGGCCTACGGCAAAGGGGTACTATGGCTACACCTTC CAGGPTAKGYYGYTF
once TRBJ2-3 - TRBV19 TGTGCCAGTAGTATGAGGGACGCCACAGATACGCAGTATTTT CASSMRDATDTQYF
- TRBJ2-5 TRBD2 TRBV7-2 TGTGCCAGCAGCTTACCCGGGGGGTACCAAGAGACCCAGTACTTC CASSLPGGYQETQYF
- TRBJ2-5 TRBD2 TRBV18 TGTGCCAGCTCACCAAGGTCGGGGGGGGTCTCAGAGACCCAGTACTTC CASSPRSGGVSETQYF
- TRBJ2-4 - TRBV6-1 TGTGCCAGCCAGGGGTTTGCCAAAAACATTCAGTACTTC CASQGFAKNIQYF
- TRBJ1-2 - TRBV7-8 TGTGCCAGCAGCATTTTAGGACAGCGAGGTGGCTATGGCTACACCTTC CASSILGQRGGYGYTF
- TRBJ1-2 TRBD1 TRBV28 TGTGCCAGCAGTTCCCTCCAACCGGGACAGGGAGGTGGCTACACCTTC CASSSLQPGQGGGYTF
- TRBJ1-3 - TRBV5-1 TGCGCCAGCAGCTTACAGGTCGGGGCTGGAAACACCATATATTTT CASSLQVGAGNTIYF
- TRBJ1-4 - TRBV7-8 TGTGCCAGCAGTATATTACAGGTCGGGCATGAAAAACTGTTTTTT CASSILQVGHEKLFF
- TRBJ2-3 - TRBV20-1 TGCAGTGCTGTCGGGATTGATACGCAGTATTTT CSAVGIDTQYF
- TRBJ1-6 - TRBV6-5 TGTGCCAGCAGTTACTCGACCCGGGGGTTGGGTTCACCCCTCCACTTT CASSYSTRGLGSPLHF
- TRBJ2-3 - TRBV5-1 TGCGCCAGCAGCACAGGGACTGCCACAGATACGCAGTATTTT CASSTGTATDTQYF
- TRBJ2-3 - TRBV6-6 TGTGCCAGCGTAGGGGGGAAATTTAGCACAGATACGCAGTATTTT CASVGGKFSTDTQYF
- TRBJ2-2 TRBD2 TRBV29-1 TGTACCGGGGGGTTGAACACCGGGGAGCTGTTTTTT CTGGLNTGELFF
- TRBJ1-2 - TRBV7-3 TGTGCCAGCAGCTTAACTGGGGCAGCTAACTATGGCTACACCTTC CASSLTGAANYGYTF
- TRBJ2-7 - TRBV9 TGTGCCAGCAGCCCTCTACAAGACCAGGGGAGGCAGTACTTC CASSPLQDQGRQYF
- TRBJ1-5 TRBD1 TRBV7-2 TGTGCCAGCAGCAAGACAGGGATTAGCAATCAGCCCCAGCATTTT CASSKTGISNQPQHF
- TRBJ2-7 - TRBV30 TGTGCCTGGAGTGTCCAGGGGTCGTACGAGCAGTACTTC CAWSVQGSYEQYF
- TRBJ2-7 - TRBV27 TGTGCCAGCAGTCCTGGGGGATTCTACGGGCAGTACTTC CASSPGGFYGQYF
- TRBJ2-5 - TRBV5-5 TGTGCCAGCAGCTTGGATGGCAGACAAGAGACCCAGTACTTC CASSLDGRQETQYF
- TRBJ1-2 - TRBV19 TGTGCCAGTAGTATTTCCCTACAGAATGGCTACACCTTC CASSISLQNGYTF
- TRBJ2-3 - TRBV5-6 TGTGCCAGCAGAAGCCAGGGCACAGATACGCAGTATTTT CASRSQGTDTQYF
- TRBJ1-1 TRBD1 TRBV19 TGTGCCAGTAGTATAGATCTGGGACAGATGAACACTGAAGCTTTCTTT CASSIDLGQMNTEAFF
- TRBJ2-5 - TRBV11-3 TGTGCCAGCAGCCTCCAAGAGACCCAGTACTTC CASSLQETQYF
- TRBJ2-5 - TRBV30 TGTGCCTGGAGTTCCCACTTTGCGGGGGACATTCAAGAGACCCAGTACTTC CAWSSHFAGDIQETQYF
- TRBJ1-1 - TRBV7-3 TGTGCCAGCAGCTTATGGGGGGCTGCTGAAGCTTTCTTT CASSLWGAAEAFF
- TRBJ1-2 - TRBV5-6 TGTGCCAGCACCCGTCCTACGTCTCCCCACTATGGCTACACCTTC CASTRPTSPHYGYTF
- TRBJ2-7 - TRBV28 TGTGCCAGCAATCGGGGCCAGCTCTACGAGCAGTACTTC CASNRGQLYEQYF
- TRBJ2-5 TRBD2 TRBV11-3 TGTGCCAGCAGCCCTAGCGGGCCACCAGAGACCCAGTACTTC CASSPSGPPETQYF
once TRBJ2-1 TRBD2 TRBV10-3 TGTGCCATCGTGACTAGCGGGGGGAATGAGCAGTTCTTC CAIVTSGGNEQFF
once TRBJ2-5 TRBD2 TRBV2 TGTGCCAGCCGCCGGACTAGCGGGGGAGCCGGGGAGACCCAGTACTTC CASRRTSGGAGETQYF
- TRBJ2-5 - TRBV28 TGTGCCAGCAGTTTATACATGTGGGAGGAGACCCAGTACTTC CASSLYMWEETQYF